The clone carrying this T cell receptor (beta chain) was seen many times. This sample stems from a study of Graves' ophthalmopathy and Graves' hyperthyroidism. RNA served as the template for amplifying TCR beta CDR3 regions. In the first round, RT-PCR was carried out with HTBI primers, and a multiplex PCR formed the second round. TCRdb passed the multiplex PCR reads through MiXCR, listing each CDR3 protein once. The table shows 400,000 or so distinct CDR3 sequences, with over 15% occurring only once. This CDR3 is 15 amino acids long. Trimming took 2 bases from V and 2 from J; bases not matched to a gene: 5. CDR1 and CDR2 from the germline V gene are MNHEY and SVGAGI. Stable hyperthyroidism was defined by absence of ophthalmopathy within 18 months of follow-up. Excluded: other autoimmune disease, uncontrolled infection, pregnancy or lactation. Symptoms, serum thyroxine and TRAb, thyroid ultrasound, and orbital computed tomography formed the diagnostic basis. The source of the PBMCs was 8 to 10 ml of fresh peripheral blood.

The chain carries TRBV6-5 and TRBJ1-2, with 7 nucleotides matching TRBD1. The TCR originated in a woman aged 18 to 35 with stable Graves' hyperthyroidism. Input material: peripheral blood. The CDR3 protein is CASSYADRLNYGYTF. The CDR3, as DNA: TGTGCCAGCAGTTACGCGGACAGGTTAAACTATGGCTACACCTTC.